This T cell receptor (beta chain) derives from a study of prognosis after radiotherapy for stage I lung cancer. CDR1 is MNHNS, CDR2 SASEGT, per germline. The CDR3 length is 18 residues. Unmatched junction bases numbered 18, after V lost 3 bases and J lost 8 bases. This clonotype has at least ten counts. Two-round multiplex PCR amplified TCR beta CDR3 from genomic DNA. The authors ran first-round PCR with primers specific to each TRBV and TRBJ gene. TCRdb called the multiplex PCR reads again in MiXCR, with one record for every CDR3 protein. The data hold nearly 35,000 distinct CDR3 sequences, with more than 30% observed a single time.

This clonotype was obtained from a donor of 50 years or more with non-small cell lung cancer. The sample here was PBMCs, taken before or after stereotactic body radiation therapy (not recorded which). The V call is TRBV6-1, the J call TRBJ2-3; 9 positions match TRBD2. This chain's CDR3 is CASSDQWVAGGRRGTQYF. The CDR3 nucleotides read TGTGCCAGCAGTGACCAATGGGTGGCGGGGGGGCGACGGGGTACGCAGTATTTT.